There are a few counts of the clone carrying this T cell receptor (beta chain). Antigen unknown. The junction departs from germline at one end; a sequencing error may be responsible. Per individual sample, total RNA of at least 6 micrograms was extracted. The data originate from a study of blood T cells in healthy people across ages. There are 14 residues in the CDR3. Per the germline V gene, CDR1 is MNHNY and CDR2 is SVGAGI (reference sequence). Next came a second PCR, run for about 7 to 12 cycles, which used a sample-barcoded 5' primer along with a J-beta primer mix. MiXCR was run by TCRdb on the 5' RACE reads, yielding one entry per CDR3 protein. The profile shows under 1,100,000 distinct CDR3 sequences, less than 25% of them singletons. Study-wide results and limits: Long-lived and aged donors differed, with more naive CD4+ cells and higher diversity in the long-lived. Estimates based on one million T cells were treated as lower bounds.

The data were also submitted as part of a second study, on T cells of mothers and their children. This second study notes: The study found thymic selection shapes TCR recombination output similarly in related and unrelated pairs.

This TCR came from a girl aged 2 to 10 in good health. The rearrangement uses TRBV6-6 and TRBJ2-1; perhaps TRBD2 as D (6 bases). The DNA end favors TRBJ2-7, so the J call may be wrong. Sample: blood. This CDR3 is CASSDSGLPYEQYF. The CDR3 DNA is TGTGCCAGCAGTGACTCGGGACTGCCCTACGAGCAGTACTTC.